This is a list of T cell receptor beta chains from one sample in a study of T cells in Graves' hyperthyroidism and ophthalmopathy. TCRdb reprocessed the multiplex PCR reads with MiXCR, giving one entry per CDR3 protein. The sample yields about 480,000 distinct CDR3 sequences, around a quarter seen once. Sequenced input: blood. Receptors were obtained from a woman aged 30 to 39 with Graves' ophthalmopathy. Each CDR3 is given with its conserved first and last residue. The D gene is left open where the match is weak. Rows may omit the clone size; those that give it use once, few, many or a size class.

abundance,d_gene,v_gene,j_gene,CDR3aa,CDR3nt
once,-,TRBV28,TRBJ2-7,CASSPEGLSGEQYF,TGTGCCAGCAGCCCAGAAGGGCTTTCCGGCGAGCAGTACTTC
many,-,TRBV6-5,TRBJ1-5,CASSYSSGLEQPQHF,TGTGCCAGCAGTTACTCGTCAGGGTTGGAACAGCCCCAGCATTTT
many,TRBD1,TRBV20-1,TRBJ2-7,CSASGTGEEAYEQYF,TGCAGTGCTAGCGGGACAGGGGAGGAAGCCTACGAGCAGTACTTC
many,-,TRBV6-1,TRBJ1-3,CASTRSGNTIYF,TGTGCCAGCACGAGATCTGGAAACACCATATATTTT
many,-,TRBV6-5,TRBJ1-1,CASSTLTGNTEAFF,TGTGCCAGCAGTACCTTAACAGGGAACACTGAAGCTTTCTTT
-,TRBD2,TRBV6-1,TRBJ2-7,CASSLPSGVSYEQYF,TGTGCCAGCAGCCTCCCTAGCGGGGTTTCCTACGAGCAGTACTTC
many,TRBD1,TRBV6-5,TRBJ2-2,CASSYPRQGAGELFF,TGTGCCAGCAGTTACCCCCGACAGGGGGCCGGGGAGCTGTTTTTT
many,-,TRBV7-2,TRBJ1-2,CASSLAGSANYGYTF,TGTGCCAGCAGCTTAGCGGGCAGTGCTAACTATGGCTACACCTTC
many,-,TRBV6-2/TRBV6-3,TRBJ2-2,CASTSMIWGRNTGELFF,TGTGCCAGCACCTCTATGATATGGGGGCGAAACACCGGGGAGCTGTTTTTT
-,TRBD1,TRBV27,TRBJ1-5,CASTPGQGGNQPQHF,TGTGCCAGCACCCCGGGACAGGGTGGCAATCAGCCCCAGCATTTT
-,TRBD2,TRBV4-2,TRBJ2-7,CASSQDAGLGDSEQYF,TGTGCCAGCAGCCAAGATGCGGGACTAGGTGACTCCGAGCAGTACTTC
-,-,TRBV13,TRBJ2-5,CASSPPRGRADGETQYF,TGTGCCAGCAGCCCTCCGCGTGGGCGGGCCGATGGGGAGACCCAGTACTTC
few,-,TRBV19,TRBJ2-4,CASSTIGTHQYF,TGTGCCAGTAGTACCATCGGGACGCATCAGTACTTC
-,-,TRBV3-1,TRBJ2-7,CASSQDPSSSEQYF,TGTGCCAGCAGCCAAGATCCCTCAAGCAGCGAGCAGTACTTC
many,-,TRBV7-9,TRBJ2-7,CASSLDTPSSEQYF,TGTGCCAGCAGCTTAGACACCCCTTCGTCCGAGCAGTACTTC
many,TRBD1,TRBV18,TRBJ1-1,CASSPEDRGTRTFF,TGTGCCAGCTCACCGGAGGACAGGGGGACTCGAACATTCTTT
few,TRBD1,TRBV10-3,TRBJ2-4,CAIRGTGEDIQYF,TGTGCCATCAGGGGGACAGGGGAGGACATTCAGTACTTC
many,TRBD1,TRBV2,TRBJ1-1,CASSERTGTTEAFF,TGTGCCAGCAGTGAAAGGACAGGGACCACTGAAGCTTTCTTT
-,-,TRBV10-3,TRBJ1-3,CAISELGPSGNTIYF,TGTGCCATCAGTGAGCTAGGGCCCTCTGGAAACACCATATATTTT
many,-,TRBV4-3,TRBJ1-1,CASSQEGATLYEAFF,TGCGCCAGCAGCCAAGAGGGAGCCACCCTGTATGAAGCTTTCTTT
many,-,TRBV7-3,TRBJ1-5,CASSLTGDPYQPQHF,TGTGCCAGCAGCTTAACTGGGGACCCTTACCAGCCCCAGCATTTT
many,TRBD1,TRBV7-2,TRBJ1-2,CASSSFPGQGSTYGYTF,TGTGCCAGCAGCTCCTTTCCGGGACAGGGGTCCACCTATGGCTACACCTTC
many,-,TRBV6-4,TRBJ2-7,CASSDSGRSTYEQYF,TGTGCCAGCAGTGACTCAGGCAGGTCAACCTACGAGCAGTACTTC
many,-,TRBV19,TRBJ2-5,CASSIGGTFQETQYF,TGTGCCAGTAGTATAGGGGGCACCTTCCAAGAGACCCAGTACTTC
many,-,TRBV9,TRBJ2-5,CASSVNRDETQYF,TGTGCCAGCAGCGTCAACAGGGACGAGACCCAGTACTTC
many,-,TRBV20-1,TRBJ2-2,CSARGGMSTGELFF,TGCAGTGCTAGAGGAGGGATGAGCACCGGGGAGCTGTTTTTT
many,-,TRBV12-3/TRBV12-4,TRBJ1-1,CASSFEPGRSQNTEAFF,TGTGCCAGCAGTTTTGAACCCGGACGGAGTCAGAACACTGAAGCTTTCTTT
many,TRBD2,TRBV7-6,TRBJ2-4,CASSLGGGRDIQYF,TGTGCCAGCAGCTTAGGGGGGGGACGTGACATTCAGTACTTC
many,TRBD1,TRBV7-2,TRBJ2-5,CASRNRDRLQETQYF,TGTGCCAGCAGGAACCGGGACAGACTCCAAGAGACCCAGTACTTC
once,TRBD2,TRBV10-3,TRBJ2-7,CAISDIGAGGPEQYF,TGTGCCATCAGTGATATCGGGGCGGGAGGCCCCGAGCAGTACTTC
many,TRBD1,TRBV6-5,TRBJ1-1,CASSLTGWAEAFF,TGTGCCAGCAGTTTGACAGGGTGGGCTGAAGCTTTCTTT
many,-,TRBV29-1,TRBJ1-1,CSGRGTADEAFF,TGCAGCGGGAGGGGGACGGCGGATGAAGCTTTCTTT